Each of the 30 T cell receptor beta chains below was sequenced from the same sample in a study of glioma-infiltrating T cells. The iRepertoire nested amplicon-rescue multiplex PCR amplified TCR alpha and beta CDR3s from RNA. From the multiplex PCR reads, TCRdb called clonotypes with MiXCR, one entry per CDR3 protein. There are roughly 100,000 distinct CDR3 sequences in the sample; about 28% occur only once, and around 40% lies in the top ten. The sequencing input was glioma tissue, nonneoplastic brain tissue, or PBMCs (not recorded which). Every receptor here comes from a human donor with low-grade glioma or glioblastoma, undergoing nonglioma brain surgery, or in good health (not recorded which).

The rearrangement links TRBV7-2 to TRBJ2-7, with D tentatively TRBD1 (5 bases). In germline, CDR1 is SGHTA, CDR2 FQGNSA. The CDR3 length is 15 residues. Trimming pared 3 bases from V and 3 bases from J, leaving 15 bases between. CDR3 in amino acids: CASSFHRQFFYEQYF. The DNA for the CDR3 is TGTGCCAGCAGCTTCCACCGACAGTTCTTCTACGAGCAGTACTTC.

This clonotype occurred many times. The V gene is TRBV24-1, the J gene TRBJ2-1; D unresolved. The CDR3 contains 15 residues. The germline V gene encodes CDR1 KGHDR and CDR2 SFDVKD. Trimming took off 4 bases at V and 5 bases at J, with 14 bases between the two ends. CDR3 DNA: TGTGCCACCAGTGACAGACGGTCTCTAAACAATGAGCAGTTCTTC. It translates to CATSDRRSLNNEQFF.

As regards this clonotype: This sequence may be a read error, since a much larger clone differs from it by one base. The V gene is TRBV4-1, the J gene TRBJ2-7; 7 bases agree with TRBD2. Germline V gives CDR1 MGHRA, CDR2 YSYEKL. CDR3 length: 15 amino acids. Losses at the gene ends were 3 bases for V and 5 bases for J; bases not matched to a gene: 10. CDR3 bases: TGCGCCAGCAGCCACGGGACTATCGGATTAAACGAGCAGTACTTC. This gives the protein CASSHGTIGLNEQYF.

As regards this clonotype: At one boundary the junction diverges from the germline segment, which might be a read error. The rearrangement joins TRBV4-1 to TRBJ2-3, with TRBD1 matching 8 bases. CDR3 length equals 17 residues. Per germline, CDR1 MGHRA and CDR2 YSYEKL. The CDR3, as DNA: TGCGCCAGCAGCCAAGACGCGACAGGGGCGAGCACAGATGCGCAGTATTTT. It is translated as CASSQDATGASTDAQYF.

The gene calls are TRBV5-5 and TRBJ1-5; no clear D gene. CDR1 SGHKS and CDR2 YYEKEE come from the germline V gene (reference sequence). The ends were cut back, 0 bases at V and 5 bases at J, with 9 bases in the middle. The CDR3 extends over 14 amino acids. The CDR3 region is CASSLVSADQPQHF. CDR3 coding DNA: TGTGCCAGCAGCTTGGTGTCAGCCGATCAGCCCCAGCATTTT.

This clonotype was seen at least ten times. This rearrangement joins TRBV25-1 to TRBJ1-2; TRBD1 might be the D (6 bases). Between the trimmed V and J ends, which lost 1 base and 5 bases, there was a span of 17 bases. CDR1 and CDR2 (germline): MGHDK, SYGVNS. This CDR3 is 16 amino acids long. Written as DNA, the CDR3 is TGTGCCAGCAGTGAATCCGGGGGCACATTTGGGTATGGCTACACCTTC. Protein: CASSESGGTFGYGYTF.

There are many counts of this clonotype. This rearrangement joins TRBV19 to TRBJ1-4; 8 positions match TRBD1. The CDR3 length is 14 residues. J gave up 3 bases and V 6 bases, and 3 bases lay outside the gene matches. The germline V gene encodes CDR1 LNHDA and CDR2 SQIVND (reference sequence). This chain's CDR3 is CASRTGQANEKLFF. CDR3 nucleotide sequence: TGTGCCAGTAGGACGGGACAGGCTAATGAAAAACTGTTTTTT.

Notes on this clonotype: A much bigger clone sits one base away, suggesting this may be a read error. The rearrangement uses TRBV6-2 or TRBV6-3 and TRBJ2-3; D is perhaps TRBD1 or TRBD2 (5 bases each). This CDR3 spans 19 amino acids. Germline CDR1 and CDR2: MNHEY and SVGEGT. This chain's CDR3 is CAISAAGTESLFRTDTQYF. Here the CDR3 DNA reads TGTGCCATCAGTGCTGCAGGGACCGAGAGCCTCTTTAGGACAGATACGCAGTATTTT.

In its sample, this clonotype was seen many times. The chain is built from TRBV7-9 and TRBJ2-1, with a tentative D call TRBD1 (6 bases). Per the germline V gene, CDR1 is SEHNR and CDR2 is FQNEAQ (reference sequence). This CDR3 spans 14 amino acids. V was pared by 0 bases and J by 4 bases, with 7 bases between. In DNA form, the CDR3 reads TGTGCCAGCAGCTTAGCCGGGACATACAATGAGCAGTTCTTC. This translates into CASSLAGTYNEQFF.

This clonotype appeared a single time. This sequence may be a read error, since a much larger clone differs from it by one base. V gene TRBV6-5 combines with J gene TRBJ2-3; D call uncertain. The CDR3 is 17 residues long. Germline V gene lookup returns CDR1 MNHEY and CDR2 SVGAGI. The germline V and J ends were trimmed by 2 bases and 1 base, with 16 bases remaining between them. The CDR3 region is CASSYPKAGPGTDTQYF. In DNA, the CDR3 is TGTGCCAGCAGTTACCCGAAGGCCGGACCCGGCACAGATACGCAGTATTTT.

The chain joins TRBV12-3 or TRBV12-4 to TRBJ2-3, with D possibly matching TRBD2 (6 bases). The ends were cut back, 5 bases at V and 6 bases at J, with 24 bases in the middle. The CDR3 runs to 17 residues. The CDR3 DNA is TGTGCCAGCAGTGCACCAACCCCCCGGGACTCGGCGGATACGCAGTATTTT. Translated, it gives CASSAPTPRDSADTQYF.

Note on this clonotype: A much bigger clone sits one base away, suggesting this may be a read error. The final CDR3 position lacks the conserved phenylalanine or tryptophan, pointing to a likely read error. The rearrangement links TRBV20-1 to TRBJ2-1, with TRBD1 matching 7 bases. The germline gives CDR1 DFQATT, CDR2 SNEGSKA (reference sequence). V lost 4 bases and J lost 6; bases outside the gene matches: 3. CDR3 length: 12 amino acids. In nucleotides, the CDR3 is TGCAGTGCTAAATGGACAGGCAATGAGCAGTTCCTC. Its protein is CSAKWTGNEQFL.

This clonotype has ten or more counts. The V gene is TRBV3-1, the J gene TRBJ1-6, with 8 bases aligning to TRBD1. Trimming removed 3 bases from V and 5 bases from J; junction bases left unmatched: 3. In germline, CDR1 is LGHDT, CDR2 YNNKEL (reference sequence). The CDR3 is 15 amino acids. The CDR3 bases are TGTGCCAGCAGCCAGCAGGACAGGGATAATTCACCCCTCCACTTT. This encodes CASSQQDRDNSPLHF. The full variable domain, in which reference TRBV3-1 and TRBJ1-6 provide the parts outside the CDR3, is DTAVSQTPKYLVTQMGNDKSIKCEQNLGHDTMYWYKQDSKKFLKIMFSYNNKELIINETVPNRFSPKSPDKAHLNLHINSLELGDSAVYFCASSQQDRDNSPLHFGNGTRLTVT.

V and J are TRBV19 and TRBJ1-4, with 7 positions matching TRBD1. The V segment lost 7 bases and the J segment 5 bases; nucleotides outside the gene matches: 10. Germline CDR1 LNHDA, CDR2 SQIVND (reference sequence). The CDR3 has 15 amino acids. This chain's CDR3 is CASTWGDRENEKLFF. The CDR3 DNA reads TGTGCCAGTACATGGGGAGACAGGGAAAATGAAAAACTGTTTTTT. Full variable domain (missing parts from reference TRBV19 and TRBJ1-4): DGGITQSPKYLFRKEGQNVTLSCEQNLNHDAMYWYRQDPGQGLRLIYYSQIVNDFQKGDIAEGYSVSREKKESFPLTVTSAQKNPTAFYLCASTWGDRENEKLFFGSGTQLSVL.

This clonotype was detected only a few times. The chain carries TRBV7-3 and TRBJ2-3; the match to TRBD2 covers 8 bases. V lost 11 bases, J lost 2 bases, and 9 bases stayed unmatched. The CDR3 is 14 residues long. From germline, CDR1 is SGHTA and CDR2 FQGTGA. CDR3 protein: CASTIAGNTDTQYF. The CDR3 coding sequence is TGTGCCTCCACAATAGCGGGGAACACAGATACGCAGTATTTT.

This clonotype was seen a handful of times. The chain joins TRBV10-3 to TRBJ2-1; 13 bases align to TRBD2. Trimming at V came to 7 bases and at J to 8 bases, leaving 8 bases not matched to a gene. Germline lookup yields CDR1 ENHRY and CDR2 SYGVKD. The CDR3 loop spans 15 amino acids. Written as DNA, the CDR3 is TGTGCCATCACTCCAGGGACTAGCGGGGAGGATGAGCAGTTCTTC. It encodes CAITPGTSGEDEQFF.

This clonotype was observed many times. This chain joins TRBV6-1 and TRBJ1-2, with D maybe TRBD1 (5 bases). The CDR3 totals 17 residues. Trimming took 7 bases from V and 5 from J, leaving 26 bases between them. CDR1 and CDR2 (germline): MNHNS, SASEGT. The chain's CDR3 is CASNPSARGRHSYGYTF. For the CDR3, the DNA is TGTGCCAGCAATCCGAGCGCGAGGGGACGCCATTCTTATGGCTACACCTTC.

This clonotype was seen at least ten times. The V call is TRBV6-1, the J call TRBJ1-3; possible D gene TRBD1, 5 bases. The germline V and J ends were trimmed by 7 bases and 0 bases, with 13 bases remaining between them. This CDR3 spans 15 amino acids. CDR1 and CDR2 (germline): MNHNS, SASEGT. The CDR3 sequence is CASTAEGYSGNTIYF. CDR3 nucleotide sequence: TGTGCCAGCACCGCGGAGGGGTACTCTGGAAACACCATATATTTT.

With regard to this clonotype: It may be a read error: a sequence one base away is much more abundant. The chain links TRBV3-1 to TRBJ2-5, with D perhaps matching TRBD2 (5 bases). This CDR3 is built from 15 residues. Germline-derived CDR1 and CDR2 are LGHDT and YNNKEL (reference sequence). CDR3 region: CASSSRDRRKDTQYF. The CDR3 DNA is TGTGCCAGCAGCTCTCGGGATCGACGAAAAGACACCCAGTACTTC.

Notes on this clonotype: A much larger clone lies one base from this, so it may be a read error. The chain joins TRBV20-1 to TRBJ2-3; D possibly corresponds to TRBD1 (5 bases). V was trimmed by 5 bases and J by 2 bases, leaving 14 bases between them. Germline CDR1 and CDR2: DFQATT and SNEGSKA (reference sequence). The CDR3 has 14 residues. The CDR3 spells CSASPGADTDTQYF. The DNA of the CDR3 is TGCAGTGCTTCTCCTGGGGCCGACACAGATACGCAGTATTTT.

This clonotype was picked up a small number of times. This sequence joins TRBV5-1 and TRBJ2-7; 7 bases fit TRBD1. V gave up 4 bases and J gave up 3 bases; unmatched junction bases: 10. The CDR3 has 15 residues. Per the germline V gene, CDR1 is SGHRS and CDR2 is YFSETQ. CDR3 loop: CASSPERDRNYEQYF. The DNA of the CDR3 is TGCGCCAGCAGCCCCGAAAGGGACAGAAACTACGAGCAGTACTTC.

The J gene is TRBJ1-2, the V gene TRBV7-9; D may be TRBD1 (6 bases). The V and J ends lost 3 bases and 8 bases respectively, with 10 bases between them. Germline CDR1 and CDR2: SEHNR and FQNEAQ (reference sequence). The CDR3 length is 12 residues. DNA of the CDR3: TGTGCCAGCAGCTTTCGTGGGGGCGGCTACACCTTC. Translation gives CASSFRGGGYTF.

This clonotype appeared many times. The chain links TRBV24-1 to TRBJ2-7; TRBD1 matches at 7 bases. Germline V gene sequence: CDR1 KGHDR, CDR2 SFDVKD. J lost 8 bases, V lost 4 bases, and 7 bases had no gene match. The CDR3 extends over 13 amino acids. In nucleotides, the CDR3 is TGTGCCACCAGTGACTATACAGGGGACAAGCAGTACTTC. Translated, it gives CATSDYTGDKQYF.

Turning to this clonotype: With a much larger clone just one base away, this may be a read error. The rearrangement uses TRBV2 and TRBJ2-7, with D unclear. The germline V and J ends were trimmed by 6 bases and 6 bases, with 9 bases remaining between them. Germline V gene sequence: CDR1 SNHLY, CDR2 FYNNEI. CDR3 length equals 11 residues. The CDR3 loop is CASSERFEQYF. In DNA form, the CDR3 reads TGTGCCAGCAGCGAACGATTCGAGCAGTACTTC. Together with reference TRBV2 and TRBJ2-7, the CDR3 gives the full variable domain: EPEVTQTPSHQVTQMGQEVILRCVPISNHLYFYWYRQILGQKVEFLVSFYNNEISEKSEIFDDQFSVERPDGSNFTLKIRSTKLEDSAMYFCASSERFEQYFGPGTRLTVT.

V is TRBV7-9 and J is TRBJ1-3, with D maybe TRBD1 (6 bases). CDR3 size: 16 residues. Germline V CDR1 and CDR2: SEHNR, FQNEAQ (reference sequence). V dropped 8 bases and J dropped 2 bases, with 19 bases sitting between them. Here the CDR3 reads CASERKDSLTGNTIYF. Written as DNA, the CDR3 is TGTGCCAGCGAGCGTAAGGACAGTTTGACTGGAAACACCATATATTTT.

This clonotype was recorded once. The chain couples TRBV19 to TRBJ1-4; 7 bases map to TRBD1. Trimming removed 8 bases from V and 7 bases from J; junction bases left unmatched: 7. Germline CDR1 and CDR2: LNHDA and SQIVND (reference sequence). CDR3 length equals 13 residues. Written as DNA, the CDR3 is TGTGCCAGTCGAGACAGGGAAGTTGAAAAACTGTTTTTT. Amino acids: CASRDREVEKLFF.

This clonotype was found many times. This rearrangement joins TRBV6-1 to TRBJ1-6; D call uncertain. Trimming shortened V by 6 bases and J by 7 bases, and 16 bases separated the two germline ends. Germline values: CDR1 MNHNS, CDR2 SASEGT. The CDR3 covers 15 residues. CDR3 loop: CASSLTWAGNSPLHF. The CDR3 bases are TGTGCCAGCAGCCTAACGTGGGCCGGGAATTCACCCCTCCACTTT.

Concerning this clonotype itself: A much larger clone sits a single nucleotide away, making a read error possible. A read error is likely, as this CDR3 ends without the conserved phenylalanine or tryptophan. The rearrangement joins TRBV4-2 to TRBJ2-1, with TRBD2 matching 9 bases. Trimming at V came to 3 bases and at J to 3 bases, leaving 9 bases not matched to a gene. The CDR3 is 17 amino acids. Germline CDR1 LGHNA, CDR2 YNFKEQ. CDR3 amino acids: CASSHTRDSGGYNEQFL. The CDR3 bases are TGTGCCAGCAGCCACACCCGGGATAGCGGGGGCTACAATGAGCAGTTCCTC.

This clonotype was counted between two and nine times. This sequence joins TRBV19 and TRBJ2-1, with 7 bases matching TRBD1. V gave up 5 bases and J gave up 0 bases; unmatched junction bases: 4. CDR3 length: 15 amino acids. Germline V gene data show CDR1 as LNHDA and CDR2 as SQIVND (reference sequence). In DNA, the CDR3 is TGTGCCAGTAGTCTCCCAGGGGGCTCCTACAATGAGCAGTTCTTC. Its protein product is CASSLPGGSYNEQFF.

Points on this clonotype: This sequence may be a read error, since a much larger clone differs from it by one base. The chain links TRBV28 to TRBJ2-7; D gene unclear. There are 13 residues in the CDR3. The ends were cut back, 4 bases at V and 1 base at J, with 8 bases in the middle. Germline values: CDR1 MDHEN, CDR2 SYDVKM. CDR3 sequence (DNA): TGTGCCAGCAGTTCAGTGAATTCCTACGAGCAGTACTTC. Residues: CASSSVNSYEQYF. Variable domain in full (rest from reference TRBV28 and TRBJ2-7): DVKVTQSSRYLVKRTGEKVFLECVQDMDHENMFWYRQDPGLGLRLIYFSYDVKMKEKGDIPEGYSVSREKKERFSLILESASTNQTSMYLCASSSVNSYEQYFGPGTRLTVT.